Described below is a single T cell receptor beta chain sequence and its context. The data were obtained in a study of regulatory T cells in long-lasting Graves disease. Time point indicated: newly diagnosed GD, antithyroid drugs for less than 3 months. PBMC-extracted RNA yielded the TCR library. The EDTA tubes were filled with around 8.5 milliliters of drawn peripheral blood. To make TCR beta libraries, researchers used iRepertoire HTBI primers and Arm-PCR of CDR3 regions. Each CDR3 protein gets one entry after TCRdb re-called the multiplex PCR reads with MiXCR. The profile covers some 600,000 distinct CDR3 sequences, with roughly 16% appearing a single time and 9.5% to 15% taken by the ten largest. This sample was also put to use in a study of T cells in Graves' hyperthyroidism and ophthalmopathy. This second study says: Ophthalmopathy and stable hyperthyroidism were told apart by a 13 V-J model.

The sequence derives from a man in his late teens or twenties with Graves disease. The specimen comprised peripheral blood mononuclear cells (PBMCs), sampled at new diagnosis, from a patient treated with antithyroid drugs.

The CDR3 spells CASSDVPLGFYGYTF. The DNA of the CDR3 is TGTGCCAGCAGCGACGTCCCCCTCGGGTTCTATGGCTACACCTTC. V usage is TRBV9 and J usage is TRBJ1-2; D call uncertain. CDR1 is SGDLS and CDR2 is YYNGEE in the germline V gene. Between the trimmed V and J ends, which lost 3 bases and 4 bases, there was a span of 16 bases. This CDR3 spans 15 amino acids. Using reference TRBV9 and TRBJ1-2 for the parts outside the CDR3, the full variable domain is DSGVTQTPKHLITATGQRVTLRCSPRSGDLSVYWYQQSLDQGLQFLIQYYNGEERAKGNILERFSAQQFPDLHSELNLSSLELGDSALYFCASSDVPLGFYGYTFGSGTRLTVV.